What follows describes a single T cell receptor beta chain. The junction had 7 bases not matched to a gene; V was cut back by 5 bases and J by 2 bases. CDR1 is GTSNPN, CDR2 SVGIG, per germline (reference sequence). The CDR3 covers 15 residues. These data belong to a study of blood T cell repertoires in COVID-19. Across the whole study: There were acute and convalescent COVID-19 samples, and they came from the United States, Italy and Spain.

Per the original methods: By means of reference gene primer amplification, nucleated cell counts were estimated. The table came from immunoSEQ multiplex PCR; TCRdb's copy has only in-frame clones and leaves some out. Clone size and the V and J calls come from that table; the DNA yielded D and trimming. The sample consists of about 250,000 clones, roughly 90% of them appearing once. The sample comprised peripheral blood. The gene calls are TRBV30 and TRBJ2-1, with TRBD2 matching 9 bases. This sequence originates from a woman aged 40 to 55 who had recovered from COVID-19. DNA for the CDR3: TGTGCCTGGGTCCCCCCTAGCGGGACCTACAATGAGCAGTTCTTC. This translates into CAWVPPSGTYNEQFF.